The rows below give T cell receptor beta chains drawn from one sample of a study of blood T cell repertoires in COVID-19. TCRdb's table, derived via immunoSEQ multiplex PCR, lists solely in-frame clones and lacks some. This sample has over 85,000 clones; 87% occur once, and the top ten carry 4% to 5.5%. The sequencing input was peripheral blood. The receptors come from a woman in her fifties or sixties with COVID-19, enrolled during active disease. Both conserved end residues are trimmed from each CDR3. Not all rows give a size; the values are once, few, many and, for expanded clones, a class.

CDR3,V,size
ASSQVSSGGAGNEQF,TRBV3-1/TRBV3-2,-
ASSLGLAGTYEQY,TRBV11-3,-
AWSLFGSQETQY,TRBV30,-
ASSDRGSNEKLF,TRBV10-2,-
ASSLSQGVGEKLF,TRBV27,-
ASSPDRWQH,TRBV28,-
ASNEPDYGYT,TRBV2,-
ASSVDSLAKNIQY,TRBV11-3,-
ASSEQGYGYT,TRBV2,-
ASSLYGAGGSYEQY,TRBV7-2,-
AWNPSRAGGKLF,TRBV30,-
ASREIALDTDTQY,TRBV27,-
ASTPSGGNTDTQY,TRBV28,-
ASSPGLPHQGEQY,TRBV6-5,once
ASSQDWASGEQY,TRBV3-1/TRBV3-2,-
ASSEGAGLAGRQETQY,TRBV2,-
ASRLRLRDRGNCSYEQY,TRBV12-2,-
ASSQAQNLEQF,TRBV3-1/TRBV3-2,once
ASSAGVSNTEAF,TRBV19,-
ASTSSPSSYGYT,TRBV3-1/TRBV3-2,-
ATYFGSGVYEQY,TRBV28,once
ASSYSSASGGETQY,TRBV6-5,-
ASSDRPSSGDLQGTQY,TRBV9,once
ASSQQGAAF,TRBV3-1/TRBV3-2,-
AWSAGYGSYNSPLH,TRBV30,-
ASSQEPGNGYT,TRBV4-3,-
ASSSRDRDYNEQF,TRBV11-3,-
ASSYADYRETQY,TRBV6-5,-
ASSVAGGGQGDTQY,TRBV9,-
ATSDLPGQPKDNEQF,TRBV24-1,-
ASSSRDRNYGYT,TRBV19,-
ASSFNPGQGTSPLH,TRBV27,once
ASRSTGSGGVQF,TRBV6-5,-
ASSPGQGYTDTQY,TRBV11-2,-
ATSRDSVVSGANVLT,TRBV15,-
ASSPPGGGNYGYT,TRBV18,-
ASAGTGFPHGYT,TRBV19,-
ASSTPDRHNGYT,TRBV19,-
ASSSASGGAYNEQF,TRBV7-2,-
ASSLFRGPNQPQH,TRBV7-6,once
ASSLGASGGVSSYNEQF,TRBV5-4,-
ASDKADSNYGYT,TRBV28,-
SVLDRGLVAF,TRBV29-1,-
ASSLDWTGVSEKLF,TRBV11-2,-
ASSLGAGGASKR,TRBV5-6,-
ASSSRRQGSGYGYT,TRBV6-5,-
ASSTRGGAKETQY,TRBV5-5,-
ASSYSGTEAF,TRBV2,-
ASSIDIAGGYEQY,TRBV19,-
ASSEGQGAERLF,TRBV6-1,once
ASSFLREGTEAF,TRBV11-2,-
ASSQDPTGIETQY,TRBV4-1,-
ASTRWGRNGELF,TRBV5-6,-
AITPGGWIENGELF,TRBV10-3,-
ASSSFTGGGPYNEQF,TRBV7-2,-
ASSLGQGADEQY,TRBV5-1,few
ASSERSGGEAF,TRBV2,once
ASSSAGGTDTQY,TRBV7-3,once